A single sample is the source of the 8 T cell receptor beta chains below, sequenced in a study of CD8 T cells in Susac syndrome. Random hexamers served to reverse transcribe roughly 0.5 to 1 ug RNA. TCRdb processed the immunoSEQ multiplex PCR reads anew with MiXCR; each CDR3 protein has one entry. The data hold some 48,000 distinct CDR3 sequences, with around 92% observed a single time. Sequences were obtained from CD8+ T cells from PBMCs. These receptors were taken from a human donor in good health.

This clonotype has only one observation. This chain connects TRBV12-3 or TRBV12-4 to TRBJ1-4, with a weak D call TRBD1 (5 bases). V lost 5 bases, J lost 0 bases, and 13 bases lay in between. This CDR3 has 16 amino acids. In nucleotides, the CDR3 is TGTGCCAGCAGTCCTCTCCAGGGTGCAACTAATGAAAAACTGTTTTTT. It translates to CASSPLQGATNEKLFF.

V usage is TRBV20-1 and J usage is TRBJ2-7; D possibly uses TRBD1 or TRBD2 (5 bases each). Germline CDR1 and CDR2: DFQATT and SNEGSKA (reference sequence). V lost 2 bases and J lost 5, with 10 bases in between. The CDR3 contains 12 residues. The CDR3 DNA sequence: TGCAGTGCTAGACTCCGGGACCACGAGCAGTACTTC. It translates to CSARLRDHEQYF.

This rearrangement joins TRBV5-4 to TRBJ2-2; D call uncertain. CDR1 and CDR2 from the germline V gene are SGHNT and YYREEE (reference sequence). This CDR3 contains 16 residues. V lost 4 bases and J lost 0, with 13 bases in between. CDR3 bases: TGTGCCAGCAGCCCTCGGACCCTCGCGAACACCGGGGAGCTGTTTTTT. It is translated as CASSPRTLANTGELFF.

The genes are TRBV6-5 and TRBJ2-1, with a weak D call TRBD2 (5 bases). CDR3 size: 17 residues. Between the trimmed V and J ends, which lost 0 bases and 4 bases, there was a span of 16 bases. Germline V lookup: CDR1 MNHEY, CDR2 SVGAGI. The CDR3 region is CASSYSSGRTRYNEQFF. The CDR3 DNA sequence: TGTGCCAGCAGTTACTCGAGTGGGCGGACTCGGTACAATGAGCAGTTCTTC.

The CDR3, as DNA: TGCAGTGCTAGAGAGACAGGGGGCTATGGCTACACCTTC. Protein product: CSARETGGYGYTF. The chain uses TRBV20-1 and TRBJ1-2; 9 bases agree with TRBD1. The CDR3 is 13 amino acids. The ends lost 0 bases at V and 4 bases at J; junction bases unmatched: 0. CDR1 and CDR2 from the germline V gene are DFQATT and SNEGSKA (reference sequence).

The chain uses TRBV27 and TRBJ1-4; D call uncertain. The germline V gene has CDR1 MNHEY and CDR2 SMNVEV (reference sequence). V lost 2 bases to trimming and J lost 2 bases, with 6 bases between them. The CDR3 consists of 14 residues. The CDR3 DNA reads as TGTGCCAGCAGTTTAATGGTGACTAATGAAAAACTGTTTTTT. Residues: CASSLMVTNEKLFF. The full variable domain, with the rest looked up from reference TRBV27 and TRBJ1-4, is EAQVTQNPRYLITVTGKKLTVTCSQNMNHEYMSWYRQDPGLGLRQIYYSMNVEVTDKGDVPEGYKVSRKEKRNFPLILESPSPNQTSLYFCASSLMVTNEKLFFGSGTQLSVL.

The chain recombines TRBV5-8 with TRBJ2-2; D is unclear. This CDR3 spans 12 amino acids. Germline V gene sequence: CDR1 SGHTS, CDR2 YDEGEE. With 4 bases removed from V and 6 bases from J, the gap between germline ends came to 7 bases. CDR3 protein: CASSPLAGELFF. The CDR3 DNA reads TGTGCCAGCAGCCCCCTGGCCGGGGAGCTGTTTTTT.

The chain links TRBV5-6 to TRBJ2-2; 10 bases line up with TRBD2. CDR1 SGHDT and CDR2 YYEEEE come from the germline V gene. Trimming at V came to 4 bases and at J to 5 bases, leaving 5 bases not matched to a gene. The CDR3 loop spans 15 amino acids. The CDR3 DNA is TGTGCCAGCAGCCCGGAGCGGGAGGGAACCGGGGAGCTGTTTTTT. This encodes CASSPEREGTGELFF.